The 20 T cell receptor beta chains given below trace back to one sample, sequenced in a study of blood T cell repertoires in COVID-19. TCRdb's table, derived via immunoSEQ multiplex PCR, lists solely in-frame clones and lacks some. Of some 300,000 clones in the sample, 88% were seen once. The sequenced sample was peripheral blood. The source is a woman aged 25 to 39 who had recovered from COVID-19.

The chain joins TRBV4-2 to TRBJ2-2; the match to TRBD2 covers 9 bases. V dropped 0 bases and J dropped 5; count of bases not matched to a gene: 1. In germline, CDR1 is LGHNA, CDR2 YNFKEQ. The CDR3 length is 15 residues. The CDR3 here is CASSQDGLATGELFF. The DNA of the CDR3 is TGTGCCAGCAGCCAAGATGGACTAGCGACCGGGGAGCTGTTTTTT.

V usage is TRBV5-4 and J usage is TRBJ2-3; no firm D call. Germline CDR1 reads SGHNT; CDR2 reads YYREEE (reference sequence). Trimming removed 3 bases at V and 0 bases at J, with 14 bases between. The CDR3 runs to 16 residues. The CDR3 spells CASSSALERSTDTQYF. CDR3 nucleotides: TGTGCCAGCAGCTCCGCCTTAGAGCGTAGCACAGATACGCAGTATTTT.

CDR3: CASSQASRTGGGETQYF. CDR3 bases: TGCGCCAGCAGCCAAGCCTCTCGGACAGGGGGCGGAGAGACCCAGTACTTC. V is TRBV4-1 and J is TRBJ2-5; 11 bases fit TRBD1. CDR1 and CDR2 from the germline V gene are MGHRA and YSYEKL. The CDR3 consists of 17 residues. The V segment lost 1 base and the J segment 4 bases; nucleotides outside the gene matches: 8.

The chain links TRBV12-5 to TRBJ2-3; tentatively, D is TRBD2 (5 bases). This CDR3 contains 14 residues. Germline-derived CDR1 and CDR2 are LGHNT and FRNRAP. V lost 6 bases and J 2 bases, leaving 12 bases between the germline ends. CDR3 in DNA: TGTGCTAGTGGGACGGGGTTCACCACAGATACGCAGTATTTT. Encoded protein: CASGTGFTTDTQYF. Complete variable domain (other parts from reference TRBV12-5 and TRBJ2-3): DARVTQTPRHKVTEMGQEVTMRCQPILGHNTVFWYRQTMMQGLELLAYFRNRAPLDDSGMPKDRFSAEMPDATLATLKIQPSEPRDSAVYFCASGTGFTTDTQYFGPGTRLTVL.

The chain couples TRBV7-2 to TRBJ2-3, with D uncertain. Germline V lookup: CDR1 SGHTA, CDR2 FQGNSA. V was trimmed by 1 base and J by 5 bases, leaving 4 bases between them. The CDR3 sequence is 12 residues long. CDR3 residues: CASSLDRDTQYF. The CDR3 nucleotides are TGTGCCAGCAGCTTAGATAGAGATACGCAGTATTTT.

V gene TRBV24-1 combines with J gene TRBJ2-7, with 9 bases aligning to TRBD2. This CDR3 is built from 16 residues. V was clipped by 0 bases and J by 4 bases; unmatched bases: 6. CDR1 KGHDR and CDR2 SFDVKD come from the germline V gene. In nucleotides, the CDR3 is TGTGCCACCAGTGATTTGTCTAGCGGGGATGGTTACGAGCAGTACTTC. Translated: CATSDLSSGDGYEQYF.

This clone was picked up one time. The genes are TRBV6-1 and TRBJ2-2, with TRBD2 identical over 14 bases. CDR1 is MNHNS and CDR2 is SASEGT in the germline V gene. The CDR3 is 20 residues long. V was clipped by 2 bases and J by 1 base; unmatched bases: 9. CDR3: CASSELPGTSGGLNTGELFF. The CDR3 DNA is TGTGCCAGCAGTGAATTACCCGGGACTAGCGGGGGCTTGAACACCGGGGAGCTGTTTTTT.

In nucleotides, the CDR3 is TGTGCCAGCAGCCCTGAGACCGGGATCCAAGAGACCCAGTACTTC. Amino acid sequence: CASSPETGIQETQYF. The rearrangement joins TRBV11-1 to TRBJ2-5; TRBD2 might be the D (5 bases). The ends were cut back, 5 bases at V and 1 base at J, with 14 bases in the middle. CDR1 is SGHAT and CDR2 is FQDESV in the germline V gene (reference sequence). This CDR3 spans 15 amino acids.

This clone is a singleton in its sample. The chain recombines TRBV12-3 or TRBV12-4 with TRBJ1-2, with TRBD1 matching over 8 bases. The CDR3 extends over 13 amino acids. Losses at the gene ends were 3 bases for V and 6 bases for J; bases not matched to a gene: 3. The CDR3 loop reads CASSFLTGDGYTF. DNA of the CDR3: TGTGCCAGCAGTTTCCTGACAGGGGATGGCTACACCTTC.

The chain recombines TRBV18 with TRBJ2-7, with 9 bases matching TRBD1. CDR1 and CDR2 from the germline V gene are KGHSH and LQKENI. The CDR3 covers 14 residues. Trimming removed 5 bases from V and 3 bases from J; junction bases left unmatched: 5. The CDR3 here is CASSSSTGGYEQYF. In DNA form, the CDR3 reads TGTGCCAGCTCATCATCGACAGGGGGCTACGAGCAGTACTTC.

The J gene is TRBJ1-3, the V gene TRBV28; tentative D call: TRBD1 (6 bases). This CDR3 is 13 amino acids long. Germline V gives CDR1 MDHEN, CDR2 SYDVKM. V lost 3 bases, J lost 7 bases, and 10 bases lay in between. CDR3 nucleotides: TGTGCCAGCAGTTTTCAGGGGCGGAACACCATATATTTT. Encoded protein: CASSFQGRNTIYF.

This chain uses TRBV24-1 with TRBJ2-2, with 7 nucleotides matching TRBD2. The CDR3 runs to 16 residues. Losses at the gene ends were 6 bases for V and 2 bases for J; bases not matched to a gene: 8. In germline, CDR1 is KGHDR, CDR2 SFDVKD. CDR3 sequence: CATSSAGVSNTGELFF. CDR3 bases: TGTGCCACCAGTTCTGCGGGGGTATCAAACACCGGGGAGCTGTTTTTT.

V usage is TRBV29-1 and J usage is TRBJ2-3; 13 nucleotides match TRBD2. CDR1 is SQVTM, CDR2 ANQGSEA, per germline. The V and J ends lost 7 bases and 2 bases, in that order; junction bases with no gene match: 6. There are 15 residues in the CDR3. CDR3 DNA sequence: TGCAGCGCGCAGACTAGCGGGGGGCCCACAGATACGCAGTATTTT. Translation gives CSAQTSGGPTDTQYF.

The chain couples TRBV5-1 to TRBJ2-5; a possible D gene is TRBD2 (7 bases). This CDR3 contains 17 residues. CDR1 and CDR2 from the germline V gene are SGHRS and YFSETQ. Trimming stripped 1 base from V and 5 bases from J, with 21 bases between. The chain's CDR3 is CASSLIVGGPAEETQYF. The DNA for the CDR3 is TGCGCCAGCAGCTTGATTGTCGGGGGGCCGGCGGAGGAGACCCAGTACTTC. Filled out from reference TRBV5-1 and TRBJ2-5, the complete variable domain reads KAGVTQTPRYLIKTRGQQVTLSCSPISGHRSVSWYQQTPGQGLQFLFEYFSETQRNKGNFPGRFSGRQFSNSRSEMNVSTLELGDSALYLCASSLIVGGPAEETQYFGPGTRLLVL.

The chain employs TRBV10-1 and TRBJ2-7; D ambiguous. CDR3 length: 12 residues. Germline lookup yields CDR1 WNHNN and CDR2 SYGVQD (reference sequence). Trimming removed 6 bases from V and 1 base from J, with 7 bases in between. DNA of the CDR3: TGCGCCAGCAGGACTGGGTCCTACGAGCAGTACTTC. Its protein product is CASRTGSYEQYF.

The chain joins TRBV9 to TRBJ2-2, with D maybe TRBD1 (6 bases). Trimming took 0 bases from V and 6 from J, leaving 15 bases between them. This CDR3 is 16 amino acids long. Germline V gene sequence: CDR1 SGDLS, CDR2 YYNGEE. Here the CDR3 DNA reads TGTGCCAGCAGCGTAGCGCCGGGACACCCACCCGGGGAGCTGTTTTTT. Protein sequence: CASSVAPGHPPGELFF.

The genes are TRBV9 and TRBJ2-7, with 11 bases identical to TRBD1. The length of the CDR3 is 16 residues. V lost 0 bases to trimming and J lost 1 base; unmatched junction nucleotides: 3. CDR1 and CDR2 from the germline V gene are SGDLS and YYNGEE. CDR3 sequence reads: CASSVGGTGGSYEQYF. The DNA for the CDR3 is TGTGCCAGCAGCGTAGGTGGGACAGGGGGTTCCTACGAGCAGTACTTC.

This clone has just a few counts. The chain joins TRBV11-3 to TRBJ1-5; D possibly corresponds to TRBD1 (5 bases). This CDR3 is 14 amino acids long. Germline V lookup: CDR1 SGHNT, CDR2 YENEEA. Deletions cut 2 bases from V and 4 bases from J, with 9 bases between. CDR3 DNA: TGTGCCAGCAGCTTACCGGGGGGGAATCAGCCCCAGCATTTT. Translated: CASSLPGGNQPQHF. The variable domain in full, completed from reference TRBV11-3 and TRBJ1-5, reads EAGVVQSPRYKIIEKKQPVAFWCNPISGHNTLYWYLQNLGQGPELLIRYENEEAVDDSQLPKDRFSAERLKGVDSTLKIQPAELGDSAVYLCASSLPGGNQPQHFGDGTRLSIL.

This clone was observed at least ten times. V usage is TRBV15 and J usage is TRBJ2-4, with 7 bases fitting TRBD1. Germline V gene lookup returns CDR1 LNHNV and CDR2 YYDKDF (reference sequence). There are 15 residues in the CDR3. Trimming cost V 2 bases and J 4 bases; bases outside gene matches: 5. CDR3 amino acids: CATSRPRDRKNIQYF. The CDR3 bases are TGTGCCACCAGCAGACCCCGGGACAGAAAAAACATTCAGTACTTC.

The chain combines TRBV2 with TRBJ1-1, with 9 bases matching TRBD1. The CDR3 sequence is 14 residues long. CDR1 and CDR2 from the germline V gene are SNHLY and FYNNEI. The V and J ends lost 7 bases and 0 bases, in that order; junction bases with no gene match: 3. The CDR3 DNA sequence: TGTGCCAGCACGACAGGGGGGCTGAACACTGAAGCTTTCTTT. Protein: CASTTGGLNTEAFF.